The TCR beta chain under discussion was sequenced for a study of T cells in Graves' hyperthyroidism and ophthalmopathy. Authors of the study amplified TCR beta CDR3 regions from RNA transcripts. A set of HTBI primers served as the primers for a first-round RT-PCR of the TCR CDR3. TCRdb re-derived calls from the multiplex PCR reads in MiXCR, one entry per CDR3 protein. This table holds approximately 600,000 distinct CDR3 sequences, 12% to 15% found once. Study observations and caveats: The majority of expanded thyroid clonotypes above 0.001 also appeared in blood.

Germline V gene lookup returns CDR1 SQVTM and CDR2 ANQGSEA. Trimming stripped 7 bases from V and 0 bases from J, with 15 bases between. The CDR3 runs to 14 residues. In regard to this clonotype: Antigen specificity is unknown.

The specimen sequenced was blood. The source is a young woman with Graves' ophthalmopathy. V and J are TRBV29-1 and TRBJ1-1; no definite D call. CDR3 nucleotides: TGCAGCGGGGGTGGCACAGAGTTGAACACTGAAGCTTTCTTT. Amino acid sequence: CSGGGTELNTEAFF.